This TCR beta chain comes out of a study of blood T cell repertoires in COVID-19 (dated by TCRdb to the early 2020s). Background on the whole study: Samples from collaborators originated in the United States, Italy and Spain and spanned both the acute and convalescent phases of COVID-19. The material from the prospective study consisted of cDNA or gDNA derived from T cells, B-cell-depleted T cells, or PBMCs. Subjects who had been exposed to COVID-19, were actively infected with it, or had recovered from it provided the deeply sampled blood TCRbeta repertoires that made up the dataset. The repertoires were made available in a free public database intended to serve as a resource for research on the immune response to SARS-CoV-2. Samples were obtained from the ongoing ImmuneRACE study (first 160 participants) and from over 1,000 subjects provided by 6 global collaborators. Nearly every sample came with metadata listing a de-identified subject ID, COVID-19 status, age in years and sex. Where available, HLA class I and class II types were obtained from metadata supplied by the sample provider rather than from assay-based typing.

Whole blood was collected in K2EDTA tubes by collaborating institutions according to the institutions' own protocols. For TCRbeta analysis, collaborators shipped samples as frozen whole blood, isolated PBMCs, or DNA extracted from either of those sample types. The CDR1 and CDR2 encoded by the germline V gene are KGHSH and LQKENI. The CDR3 sequence holds 16 residues, the cysteine and phenylalanine included. Only the CDR3 DNA stays, 48 bases, in frame from base 1. Relative to germline, V is 2 bases shorter and J is 3 bases shorter, with 14 bases between their ends. TCRbeta CDR3 regions were amplified from genomic DNA using the immunoSEQ Assay, a bias-controlled multiplex PCR. The paper's data handling went like this. Within the assay, amplification of reference gene primers was used to estimate how many nucleated cells each sample contained. To quantify the absolute abundance of each unique TCRbeta CDR3 rearrangement, sequence reads were collapsed and filtered. For each sample, productive Simpson clonality was calculated by taking the square root of Simpson's diversity index across productive rearrangements. As stored in TCRdb, this immuneACCESS dataset retains in-frame rearrangements with V and J assigned. A fraction of the clones does not appear; measured against another copy, unresolved V genes explain less than half of the discrepancy, and the remainder lacks a known reason. For V, J and clone size, that table is used; D and trimming come from the DNA. The sample table holds 80,000 to 95,000 clones, of which roughly nine tenths were seen once. The ten largest clones capture about 1.7% of the sample.

As for this clone: Its antigen is currently not known. No per-base quality is available; no much larger clone lies one base away.

General study outcomes and caveats: The quantity of clinical and demographic metadata differed by source and by participant and was supplied without curation.

The sample consisted of peripheral blood. The receptor comes from a human donor with active COVID-19. The donor label of this sample is uncertain. Rearrangement joined TRBV18 to TRBJ2-4; the best D guess is TRBD1, with 5 bases matching. The CDR3 region reads CASSPERGLVKNIQYF. Here is the DNA: TGTGCCAGCTCACCAGAAAGGGGCCTTGTCAAAAACATTCAGTACTTC.